One T cell receptor (beta chain) is described in this entry. Its antigen has not been determined. Qualities for individual bases were not recorded, and no much larger clone is one base off. TCRbeta CDR3 regions were amplified from genomic DNA by means of the immunoSEQ Assay, a bias-controlled multiplex PCR. As for how the authors treated the data: Within the assay, amplification of reference gene primers was used to estimate how many nucleated cells each sample contained. To quantify the absolute abundance of each unique TCRbeta CDR3 rearrangement, sequence reads were collapsed and filtered. For each sample, productive Simpson clonality was calculated by taking the square root of Simpson's diversity index across productive rearrangements. As stored in TCRdb, this immuneACCESS dataset retains in-frame rearrangements with V and J assigned. A fraction of the clones does not appear; measured against another copy, unresolved V genes explain less than half of the discrepancy, and the remainder lacks a known reason. That table gives V, J and clone size, and the DNA gave D and trimming. This sample holds about 190,000 clones; nearly 90% were observed only once. Roughly 0.6% of the sample goes to the ten largest clones.

These data come from a study of blood T cell repertoires in COVID-19 (dated by TCRdb to about 2020). A note on the overall study: Samples covering the acute and convalescent phases of COVID-19 were provided by collaborators in the United States, Italy and Spain. The prospective study material was composed of cDNA or gDNA derived from T cells, B-cell-depleted T cells, or PBMCs. Subjects who had been exposed to COVID-19, were actively infected with it, or had recovered from it provided the deeply sampled blood TCRbeta repertoires that made up the dataset. The repertoires were released in a freely available public database intended as a resource for research on the immune response to SARS-CoV-2. The samples were drawn from the first 160 participants of the ongoing ImmuneRACE study and from 1,254 subjects provided by 6 global collaborators. A de-identified subject ID, COVID-19 status, age in years and sex were almost always included in the sample metadata. Where available, HLA class I and class II types were taken from metadata supplied by the sample provider and were not determined by assay-based typing.

The investigation overall reported the following: The quantity of clinical and demographic metadata differed by source and by participant and was supplied without curation.

The collaborating institutions used their own protocols to collect whole blood in K2EDTA tubes. For TCRbeta analysis, collaborators shipped samples as frozen whole blood, isolated PBMCs, or DNA extracted from either of those sample types. The CDR3 sequence holds 16 residues, the cysteine and phenylalanine included. Just the 48-base CDR3 DNA is kept, in frame starting at base 1. In the germline V gene (reference sequence), CDR1 corresponds to SGHNT and CDR2 to YYREEE. Germline trimming amounts to 0 bases on V and 4 bases on J, with 8 as the count of junction bases outside the gene matches. The chain couples TRBV5-4 to TRBJ2-5; 8 bases in the middle match TRBD2. The source material was peripheral blood. The TCR comes from a man aged 50 to 60 with acute or convalescent COVID-19. The CDR3 region reads CASSLAEGAGVETQYF. The nucleotide sequence is given as TGTGCCAGCAGCTTGGCGGAAGGAGCGGGGGTAGAGACCCAGTACTTC.